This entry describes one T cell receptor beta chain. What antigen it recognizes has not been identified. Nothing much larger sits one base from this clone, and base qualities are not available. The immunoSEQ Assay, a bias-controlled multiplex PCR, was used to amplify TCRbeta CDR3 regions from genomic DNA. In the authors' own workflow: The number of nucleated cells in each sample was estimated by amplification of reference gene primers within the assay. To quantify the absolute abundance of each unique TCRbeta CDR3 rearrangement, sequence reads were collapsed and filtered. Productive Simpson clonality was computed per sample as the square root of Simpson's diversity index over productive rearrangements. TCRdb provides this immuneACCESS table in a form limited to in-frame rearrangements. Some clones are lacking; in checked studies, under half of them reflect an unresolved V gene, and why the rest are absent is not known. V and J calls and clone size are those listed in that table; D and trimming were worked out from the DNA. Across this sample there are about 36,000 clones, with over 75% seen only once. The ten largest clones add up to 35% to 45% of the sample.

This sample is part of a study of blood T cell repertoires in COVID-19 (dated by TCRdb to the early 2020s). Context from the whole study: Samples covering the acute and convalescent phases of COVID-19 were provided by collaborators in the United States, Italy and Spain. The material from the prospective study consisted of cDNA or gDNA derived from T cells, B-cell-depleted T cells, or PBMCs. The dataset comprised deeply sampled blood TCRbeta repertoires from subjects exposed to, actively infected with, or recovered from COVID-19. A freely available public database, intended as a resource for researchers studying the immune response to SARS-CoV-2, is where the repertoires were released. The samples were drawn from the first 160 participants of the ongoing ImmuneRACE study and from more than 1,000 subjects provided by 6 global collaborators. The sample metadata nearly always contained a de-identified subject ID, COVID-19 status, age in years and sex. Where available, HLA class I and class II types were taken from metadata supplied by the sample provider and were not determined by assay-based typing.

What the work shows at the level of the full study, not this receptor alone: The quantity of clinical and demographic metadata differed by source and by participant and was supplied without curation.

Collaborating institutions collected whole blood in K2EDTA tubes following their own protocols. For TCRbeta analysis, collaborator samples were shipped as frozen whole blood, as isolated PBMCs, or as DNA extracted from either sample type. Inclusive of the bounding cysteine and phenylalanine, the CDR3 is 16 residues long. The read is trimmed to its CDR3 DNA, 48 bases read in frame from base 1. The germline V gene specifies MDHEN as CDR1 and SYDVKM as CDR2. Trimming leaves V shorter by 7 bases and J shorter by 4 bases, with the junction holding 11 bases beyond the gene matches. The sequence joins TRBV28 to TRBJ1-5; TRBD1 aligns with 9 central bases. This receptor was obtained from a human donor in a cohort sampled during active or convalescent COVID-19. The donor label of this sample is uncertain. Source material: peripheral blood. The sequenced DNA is TGTGCCAGCATCACTGCGGGACAGGGAGAAAATCAGCCCCAGCATTTT. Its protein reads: CASITAGQGENQPQHF.